Below, 22 T cell receptor beta chains from the same sample are listed, as sequenced in a study of blood T cell repertoires in COVID-19. Generated by immunoSEQ multiplex PCR, the TCRdb table keeps only in-frame clones and is missing some. The sample consists of more than 150,000 clones, 70% to 80% of them appearing once. Sequenced material: peripheral blood. The receptor set was obtained from a man aged 50 or older who had recovered from COVID-19.

The rearrangement uses TRBV24-1 and TRBJ2-3, with TRBD1 matching 11 bases. V lost 2 bases to trimming and J lost 0 bases; unmatched junction nucleotides: 3. This CDR3 spans 17 amino acids. CDR1 and CDR2 (germline): KGHDR, SFDVKD. The CDR3 region is CATSDYGQGASTDTQYF. DNA of the CDR3: TGTGCCACCAGTGATTACGGACAGGGGGCCAGCACAGATACGCAGTATTTT.

This clone was seen a few times. The chain uses TRBV19 and TRBJ2-2; 10 nucleotides agree with TRBD2. The CDR3 has 14 amino acids. The germline V gene encodes CDR1 LNHDA and CDR2 SQIVND (reference sequence). The J segment lost 4 bases and the V segment lost 11 bases, leaving 7 bases of the junction unmatched. The CDR3 bases are TGTGCCGCAACTAGCGGGATAATCACCGGGGAGCTGTTTTTT. Translation: CAATSGIITGELFF.

The chain joins TRBV27 to TRBJ2-7, with 8 nucleotides matching TRBD1. Per the germline V gene, CDR1 is MNHEY and CDR2 is SMNVEV (reference sequence). V lost 4 bases, J lost 3 bases, and 8 bases stayed unmatched. This CDR3 spans 15 amino acids. The CDR3 DNA is TGTGCCAGCAGTTCTGGGACAGGAATTTACTACGAGCAGTACTTC. It specifies CASSSGTGIYYEQYF.

The chain combines TRBV23-1 with TRBJ2-7; 12 bases are a match to TRBD2. TRBV23-1 is an open reading frame, and its role is uncertain. V shed 6 bases and J 1 base; nucleotides not matched to a gene: 13. The CDR3 is made up of 18 amino acids. The CDR3 region is CASRRLAGGQGPSYEQYF. The CDR3 DNA reads as TGCGCCAGCAGGCGCCTAGCGGGAGGGCAGGGGCCTTCCTACGAGCAGTACTTC.

The gene calls are TRBV7-2 and TRBJ1-4; TRBD1 aligns across 11 bases. The CDR3 is made up of 17 amino acids. CDR1 is SGHTA and CDR2 is FQGNSA in the germline V gene. V trimming: 5 bases; J trimming: 5 bases; junction bases outside the gene matches: 10. CDR3 nucleotide sequence: TGTGCCAGCAGCGCCGGACAGGGGGCGAATTGGAATGAAAAACTGTTTTTT. As protein: CASSAGQGANWNEKLFF. Full variable domain (remainder filled in from reference TRBV7-2 and TRBJ1-4): GAGVSQSPSNKVTEKGKDVELRCDPISGHTALYWYRQSLGQGLEFLIYFQGNSAPDKSGLPSDRFSAERTGGSVSTLTIQRTQQEDSAVYLCASSAGQGANWNEKLFFGSGTQLSVL.

This sequence joins TRBV5-1 and TRBJ2-7, with 9 nucleotides matching TRBD2. Germline CDR1 SGHRS, CDR2 YFSETQ. The length of the CDR3 is 15 residues. Trimming cost V 0 bases and J 3 bases; bases outside gene matches: 4. CDR3: CASSLDASGIYEQYF. CDR3 DNA sequence: TGCGCCAGCAGCTTGGATGCTAGCGGGATCTACGAGCAGTACTTC. The full variable domain, its missing parts supplied by reference TRBV5-1 and TRBJ2-7, is KAGVTQTPRYLIKTRGQQVTLSCSPISGHRSVSWYQQTPGQGLQFLFEYFSETQRNKGNFPGRFSGRQFSNSRSEMNVSTLELGDSALYLCASSLDASGIYEQYFGPGTRLTVT.

The chain has TRBV12-5 and TRBJ1-5; no definite D call. The CDR3 has 13 residues. V was shortened by 3 bases and J by 4 bases, with 7 bases between the two germline ends. Germline V lookup: CDR1 LGHNT, CDR2 FRNRAP. The CDR3 nucleotides are TGTGCTAGTGGTTTTGGAGCTAATCAGCCCCAGCATTTT. Encoded protein: CASGFGANQPQHF. The complete variable domain, with remaining parts taken from reference TRBV12-5 and TRBJ1-5, reads DARVTQTPRHKVTEMGQEVTMRCQPILGHNTVFWYRQTMMQGLELLAYFRNRAPLDDSGMPKDRFSAEMPDATLATLKIQPSEPRDSAVYFCASGFGANQPQHFGDGTRLSIL.

In its sample, this clone was seen once. The V gene is TRBV7-2, the J gene TRBJ2-7, with TRBD2 matching 13 bases. The germline V gene encodes CDR1 SGHTA and CDR2 FQGNSA. CDR3 length: 16 residues. V lost 1 base and J lost 3; bases outside the gene matches: 3. CDR3 region: CASSLDGTSGIYEQYF. The CDR3 nucleotides are TGTGCCAGCAGCTTAGACGGGACTAGCGGGATCTACGAGCAGTACTTC.

The gene calls are TRBV19 and TRBJ2-3; 12 nucleotides align to TRBD2. With 7 bases clipped from V and 1 base from J, the junction kept 18 bases outside the gene matches. Germline-derived CDR1 and CDR2 are LNHDA and SQIVND (reference sequence). This CDR3 is 20 amino acids long. CDR3 bases: TGTGCCAGTACCTCCAATCCACTAGCGGGAGGTACCCCTCGCACAGATACGCAGTATTTT. This translates into CASTSNPLAGGTPRTDTQYF.

Concerning this clone: Other DNA variants within this sample encode the same CDR3. The chain uses TRBV5-1 and TRBJ2-3; 11 nucleotides agree with TRBD2. The CDR3 is 15 residues long. CDR1 is SGHRS, CDR2 YFSETQ, per germline. The J segment lost 5 bases and the V segment lost 0 bases, leaving 2 bases of the junction unmatched. The CDR3 DNA follows: TGCGCCAGCAGCTTGGGTCTAGCGGGAGGAGATACGCAGTATTTT. Protein product: CASSLGLAGGDTQYF. Full variable domain (remainder filled in from reference TRBV5-1 and TRBJ2-3): KAGVTQTPRYLIKTRGQQVTLSCSPISGHRSVSWYQQTPGQGLQFLFEYFSETQRNKGNFPGRFSGRQFSNSRSEMNVSTLELGDSALYLCASSLGLAGGDTQYFGPGTRLTVL.

This chain links TRBV5-1 with TRBJ1-2; D possibly corresponds to TRBD1 (5 bases). CDR1 and CDR2 from the germline V gene are SGHRS and YFSETQ. The CDR3 totals 13 residues. V was trimmed by 4 bases and J by 5 bases, leaving 12 bases between them. The CDR3 sequence: CASSAETAYGYTF. For the CDR3, the DNA is TGCGCCAGCAGCGCGGAGACAGCATATGGCTACACCTTC.

A few counts support this clone. This rearrangement joins TRBV5-4 to TRBJ2-7, with a weak D call TRBD2 (6 bases). Germline lookup yields CDR1 SGHNT and CDR2 YYREEE (reference sequence). V lost 2 bases and J lost 5, with 11 bases in between. The length of the CDR3 is 13 residues. The CDR3 coding sequence is TGTGCCAGCAGCTTAACGACTAGTAACGAGCAGTACTTC. Protein: CASSLTTSNEQYF.

V gene TRBV5-5 combines with J gene TRBJ1-4; the match to TRBD1 covers 9 bases. V dropped 4 bases and J dropped 8; count of bases not matched to a gene: 9. Germline CDR1 and CDR2: SGHKS and YYEKEE (reference sequence). The CDR3 totals 15 residues. The CDR3 DNA reads TGTGCCAGCAGCCTAACAGGGGGCGGTTTGGAAAAACTGTTTTTT. It codes for CASSLTGGGLEKLFF.

This clone was observed a few times. For the CDR3, the DNA is TGTGCCAGCAGCGTAGAAGGTGTTTTCGATCGGGGGGATGAGCAGTTCTTC. Protein sequence: CASSVEGVFDRGDEQFF. This sequence joins TRBV9 and TRBJ2-1; 7 nucleotides align to TRBD2. The CDR3 is 17 amino acids. The J segment lost 8 bases and the V segment lost 0 bases, leaving 14 bases of the junction unmatched. CDR1 is SGDLS, CDR2 YYNGEE, per germline.

The V gene is TRBV7-9, the J gene TRBJ2-2; D is perhaps TRBD2 (6 bases). This CDR3 has 17 residues. V dropped 5 bases and J dropped 2 bases, with 18 bases sitting between them. Germline CDR1 SEHNR, CDR2 FQNEAQ (reference sequence). CDR3 nucleotide sequence: TGTGCCAGCAGCCCTAGACCCGGGACTGACAACACCGGGGAGCTGTTTTTT. It translates to CASSPRPGTDNTGELFF.

This chain uses TRBV6-2 or TRBV6-3 with TRBJ1-1; D is perhaps TRBD1 (6 bases). This CDR3 spans 15 amino acids. Germline values: CDR1 MNHEY, CDR2 SVGEGT. V was trimmed by 6 bases and J by 5 bases, leaving 19 bases between them. The CDR3 spells CASSQGLRFKTEAFF. DNA for the CDR3: TGTGCCAGCAGCCAGGGGTTGAGGTTTAAGACTGAAGCTTTCTTT.

This chain links TRBV5-8 with TRBJ1-5, with D possibly matching TRBD1 (5 bases). V was pared by 4 bases and J by 5 bases, with 19 bases between. The CDR3 is 16 amino acids. Germline loops: CDR1 SGHTS, CDR2 YDEGEE. The CDR3 spells CASSLTPQARYQPQHF. In DNA form, the CDR3 reads TGTGCCAGCAGCCTTACCCCACAGGCCCGATATCAGCCCCAGCATTTT.

The chain links TRBV5-8 to TRBJ2-7, with 8 nucleotides matching TRBD1. Trimming removed 5 bases from V and 2 bases from J; junction bases left unmatched: 6. The CDR3 sequence is 14 residues long. Germline V gives CDR1 SGHTS, CDR2 YDEGEE. The CDR3 sequence: CASSLVQGAYEQYF. The CDR3 DNA is TGTGCCAGCAGTCTTGTACAGGGGGCCTACGAGCAGTACTTC.

The chain links TRBV19 to TRBJ1-2; D perhaps matches TRBD1 (5 bases). The CDR3 is 13 residues long. Germline lookup yields CDR1 LNHDA and CDR2 SQIVND (reference sequence). The V gene lost 1 base and the J gene lost 8 bases, with 11 bases spanning the gap. The CDR3 DNA is TGTGCCAGTAGTATAGCAGGGATTGGCGGCTACACCTTC. Translating gives CASSIAGIGGYTF.

This chain joins TRBV5-1 and TRBJ2-5; a weak D match, TRBD2 (6 bases). Germline CDR1 SGHRS, CDR2 YFSETQ. This CDR3 region has 14 residues. The V and J ends lost 8 bases and 5 bases respectively, with 19 bases between them. The chain's CDR3 is CASRLREMGETQYF. The CDR3 DNA is TGCGCCAGTCGCCTCCGGGAGATGGGTGAGACCCAGTACTTC. The complete variable domain, with remaining parts taken from reference TRBV5-1 and TRBJ2-5, reads KAGVTQTPRYLIKTRGQQVTLSCSPISGHRSVSWYQQTPGQGLQFLFEYFSETQRNKGNFPGRFSGRQFSNSRSEMNVSTLELGDSALYLCASRLREMGETQYFGPGTRLLVL.

There are a few counts of this clone. The V gene is TRBV9, the J gene TRBJ2-7, with D tentatively TRBD2 (5 bases). This CDR3 spans 13 amino acids. Deletions cut 0 bases from V and 2 bases from J, with 6 bases between. Germline-derived CDR1 and CDR2 are SGDLS and YYNGEE. The DNA for the CDR3 is TGTGCCAGCAGCGTAGGGGAGACCTACGAGCAGTACTTC. Amino acids: CASSVGETYEQYF.

The genes are TRBV7-9 and TRBJ2-5; D possibly corresponds to TRBD2 (5 bases). V was shortened by 7 bases and J by 3 bases, with 21 bases between the two germline ends. Germline V CDR1 and CDR2: SEHNR, FQNEAQ (reference sequence). CDR3 length equals 16 residues. CDR3 sequence (DNA): TGTGCCAGCACGCTAGGGATCGGGAACTTCGAAGAGACCCAGTACTTC. Residues: CASTLGIGNFEETQYF.